The 23 T cell receptor beta chains below were found in one sample sequenced in a study of shared clonotypes between healthy human individuals (dated by TCRdb to about 2020). CD8 naive samples were CD45RO-negative cells positively selected for CCR7, giving a CD45RA+CCR7+ population that excluded TemRA cells. The receptor library was made with the immunoSEQ multiplex PCR assay. TCRdb took this table from immuneACCESS and kept in-frame rearrangements with V and J called. Such tables lack part of the clones; where checked against another copy, unresolved V genes explain under half of the gap, and the rest is unexplained. This sample is represented by some 2.1 million clones; about 94% of them were singletons. Clones ranked in the top ten supply approximately 1.6% of the sample. Sequencing used naive CD8+ T cells from PBMCs. Read against the paper, the sample's cell subset or site label means: CD45RA+CCR7+. All receptors come from a man aged 18 to 29 in good health. Some clones in this sample may be carry-over from other donors' samples.

The rearrangement uses TRBV27 and TRBJ2-3; 9 positions match TRBD2. Germline V gene lookup returns CDR1 MNHEY and CDR2 SMNVEV (reference sequence). CDR3 length equals 14 residues. J was trimmed by 4 bases and V by 8 bases; bases with no gene match: 7. The CDR3 spells CASQLAGGADTQYF. CDR3 sequence (DNA): TGTGCCAGCCAACTAGCGGGCGGGGCAGATACGCAGTATTTT.

V and J are TRBV28 and TRBJ2-1; D gene uncertain. V lost 1 base, J lost 7 bases, and 8 bases lay in between. The germline gives CDR1 MDHEN, CDR2 SYDVKM. The CDR3 consists of 13 residues. CDR3 DNA: TGTGCCAGCAGTTTATTTGACTGGAATGAGCAGTTCTTC. Amino acid sequence: CASSLFDWNEQFF.

This clone was seen only once. The chain recombines TRBV5-1 with TRBJ2-3, with a tentative D call TRBD1 (6 bases). V dropped 2 bases and J dropped 4 bases, with 8 bases sitting between them. This CDR3 contains 13 residues. Germline V CDR1 and CDR2: SGHRS, YFSETQ. CDR3 nucleotides: TGCGCCAGCAGCTTAACAGGGTCAGATACGCAGTATTTT. Encoded protein: CASSLTGSDTQYF.

The genes are TRBV28 and TRBJ2-3; no clear D gene. V lost 4 bases to trimming and J lost 4 bases, with 12 bases between them. Germline V gene sequence: CDR1 MDHEN, CDR2 SYDVKM. The CDR3 runs 14 residues. CDR3 protein: CASSSPLMADTQYF. In DNA, the CDR3 is TGTGCCAGCAGTTCCCCCCTCATGGCAGATACGCAGTATTTT.

On this clone: This sample includes further DNA sequences coding for the same CDR3. The V gene is TRBV28, the J gene TRBJ2-5; 7 bases fit TRBD2. V lost 5 bases, J lost 5 bases, and 5 bases stayed unmatched. CDR1 and CDR2 (germline): MDHEN, SYDVKM. The CDR3 consists of 13 residues. CDR3 bases: TGTGCCAGCAGTCCCACCGGGGGGGAGACCCAGTACTTC. This encodes CASSPTGGETQYF.

The chain uses TRBV6-5 and TRBJ2-7; D gene unclear. Germline values: CDR1 MNHEY, CDR2 SVGAGI. The CDR3 loop spans 12 amino acids. V was shortened by 10 bases and J by 2 bases, with 12 bases between the two germline ends. Written as DNA, the CDR3 is TGTGCCACCCGGGTATCCACCTACGAGCAGTACTTC. Translation gives CATRVSTYEQYF.

This chain connects TRBV4-3 to TRBJ2-1; a possible D gene is TRBD2 (7 bases). CDR3 length: 18 amino acids. Trimming took off 1 base at V and 0 bases at J, with 16 bases between the two ends. The germline gives CDR1 LGHNA, CDR2 YSLEER. The CDR3 DNA reads TGCGCCAGCAGCCAAGTGAGTCGGGGGGCTGGCTCCTACAATGAGCAGTTCTTC. Residues: CASSQVSRGAGSYNEQFF.

This chain joins TRBV4-2 and TRBJ1-3, with D unresolved. Trimming shortened V by 0 bases and J by 0 bases, and 6 bases separated the two germline ends. The CDR3 covers 15 residues. Germline CDR1 reads LGHNA; CDR2 reads YNFKEQ. CDR3 in amino acids: CASSQEVGSGNTIYF. Written as DNA, the CDR3 is TGTGCCAGCAGCCAAGAAGTCGGCTCTGGAAACACCATATATTTT.

The chain uses TRBV4-1 and TRBJ2-7, with D hard to call. The CDR3 has 15 residues. V was trimmed by 5 bases and J by 6 bases, leaving 20 bases between them. Germline-derived CDR1 and CDR2 are MGHRA and YSYEKL. CDR3 region: CASSATGPRLSEQYF. CDR3 DNA sequence: TGCGCCAGCAGCGCGACCGGCCCCCGTCTGTCCGAGCAGTACTTC.

The chain links TRBV7-9 to TRBJ2-7, with D unclear. This CDR3 has 14 amino acids. Trimming took 5 bases from V and 0 from J, leaving 11 bases between them. From germline, CDR1 is SEHNR and CDR2 FQNEAQ (reference sequence). CDR3 sequence (DNA): TGTGCCAGCAGCCCGGCGACACACTCCTACGAGCAGTACTTC. Amino acids: CASSPATHSYEQYF.

This clone has a handful of counts. The CDR3, as DNA: TGTGCCAGCAGCTTAGACAGGGCCATGAACACTGAAGCTTTCTTT. This codes for CASSLDRAMNTEAFF. This chain connects TRBV7-2 to TRBJ1-1; D is perhaps TRBD1 (6 bases). Deletions cut 1 base from V and 0 bases from J, with 9 bases between. This CDR3 has 15 residues. Germline V gene data show CDR1 as SGHTA and CDR2 as FQGNSA.

The chain has TRBV5-1 and TRBJ2-1; D remains ambiguous. The V end lost 0 bases, the J end lost 14 bases, and 12 bases lay between the germline ends. Germline values: CDR1 SGHRS, CDR2 YFSETQ. The CDR3 runs to 12 residues. CDR3 DNA sequence: TGCGCCAGCAGCTTGGAAGGCAGCCCCGAGTTCTTC. It translates to CASSLEGSPEFF. Full variable domain (rest looked up from reference TRBV5-1 and TRBJ2-1): KAGVTQTPRYLIKTRGQQVTLSCSPISGHRSVSWYQQTPGQGLQFLFEYFSETQRNKGNFPGRFSGRQFSNSRSEMNVSTLELGDSALYLCASSLEGSPEFFGPGTRLTVL.

CDR3 residues: CSVEPGYLAGEVGETQYF. The CDR3 region has the DNA TGCAGCGTTGAGCCAGGGTATCTAGCGGGAGAGGTAGGAGAGACCCAGTACTTC. The genes are TRBV29-1 and TRBJ2-5; TRBD2 matches at 10 bases. With 3 bases clipped from V and 4 bases from J, the junction kept 17 bases outside the gene matches. From germline, CDR1 is SQVTM and CDR2 ANQGSEA. This CDR3 has 18 amino acids.

The chain couples TRBV7-3 to TRBJ2-2; TRBD1 or TRBD2 may be the D gene (5 bases each). The CDR3 length is 15 residues. V shed 5 bases and J shed 5 bases, with 15 bases lying between them. Germline CDR1 reads SGHTA; CDR2 reads FQGTGA. DNA of the CDR3: TGTGCCAGCAGCCCCCTGGGGGATGGGACCGGGGAGCTGTTTTTT. Translating it yields CASSPLGDGTGELFF. Based on the CDR3 plus reference TRBV7-3 and TRBJ2-2, the full variable domain is GAGVSQTPSNKVTEKGKYVELRCDPISGHTALYWYRQSLGQGPEFLIYFQGTGAADDSGLPNDRFFAVRPEGSVSTLKIQRTERGDSAVYLCASSPLGDGTGELFFGEGSRLTVL.

This sequence joins TRBV6-5 and TRBJ2-5; weak D call: TRBD2 (5 bases). The CDR3 has 14 residues. Germline V CDR1 and CDR2: MNHEY, SVGAGI. Between the trimmed V and J ends, which lost 1 base and 1 base, there was a span of 7 bases. This CDR3 is CASSYLGLQETQYF. CDR3 sequence (DNA): TGTGCCAGCAGTTACTTAGGACTCCAAGAGACCCAGTACTTC.

V gene TRBV27 combines with J gene TRBJ2-7; 7 bases are shared with TRBD1. There are 13 residues in the CDR3. The junction had 8 bases not matched to a gene; V was cut back by 9 bases and J by 3 bases. Germline CDR1 reads MNHEY; CDR2 reads SMNVEV (reference sequence). The DNA of the CDR3 is TGTGCCAGTCGGGACAGCGGCCTCTACGAGCAGTACTTC. Translating gives CASRDSGLYEQYF.

This sequence joins TRBV6-1 and TRBJ1-5, with D tentatively TRBD1 (6 bases). Trimming pared 2 bases from V and 10 bases from J, leaving 15 bases between. In germline, CDR1 is MNHNS, CDR2 SASEGT. The CDR3 consists of 14 residues. The CDR3 here is CASSERGHFPPQHF. CDR3 DNA sequence: TGTGCCAGCAGTGAAAGGGGACATTTCCCTCCCCAGCATTTT.

The rearrangement joins TRBV18 to TRBJ2-2; the D gene is possibly TRBD2 (7 bases). CDR1 KGHSH and CDR2 LQKENI come from the germline V gene. The CDR3 consists of 20 residues. Trimming removed 4 bases from V and 0 bases from J, with 24 bases in between. The CDR3 is CASSRPGVRGGSSNTGELFF. The CDR3 bases are TGTGCCAGCTCACGTCCAGGGGTTAGAGGCGGGAGCTCGAACACCGGGGAGCTGTTTTTT.

CDR3 region: CASSEVAGQTLDNEQFF. DNA of the CDR3: TGTGCCAGCAGTGAAGTCGCGGGGCAAACCTTAGACAATGAGCAGTTCTTC. V usage is TRBV2 and J usage is TRBJ2-1; D is possibly TRBD2 (6 bases). V was trimmed by 1 base and J by 5 bases, leaving 18 bases between them. CDR1 SNHLY and CDR2 FYNNEI come from the germline V gene. CDR3 length: 17 amino acids.

This chain connects TRBV27 to TRBJ2-7; D unclear. The CDR3 length is 13 residues. Germline V lookup: CDR1 MNHEY, CDR2 SMNVEV (reference sequence). The ends were cut back, 8 bases at V and 5 bases at J, with 16 bases in the middle. CDR3 loop: CASARWVGDEQYF. The CDR3 nucleotides are TGTGCCAGCGCTCGTTGGGTTGGGGACGAGCAGTACTTC.

V usage is TRBV4-2 and J usage is TRBJ2-5; TRBD2 matches at 11 bases. The germline V gene encodes CDR1 LGHNA and CDR2 YNFKEQ. CDR3 size: 17 residues. Trimming at V came to 0 bases and at J to 5 bases, leaving 8 bases not matched to a gene. The CDR3 is CASSQDGVAGGLETQYF. The CDR3 DNA reads TGTGCCAGCAGCCAAGATGGAGTAGCGGGAGGGCTTGAGACCCAGTACTTC.

As for this clone: Within the sample, other DNA sequences also encode this same CDR3. This chain uses TRBV13 with TRBJ1-2; no definite D call. Looked up from germline, CDR1 is PRHDT and CDR2 is FYEKMQ (reference sequence). The CDR3 is made up of 12 amino acids. V was pared by 0 bases and J by 3 bases, with 2 bases between. CDR3: CASSLGDYGYTF. The CDR3 DNA reads as TGTGCCAGCAGCTTAGGAGACTATGGCTACACCTTC.

The DNA for the CDR3 is TGTGCCATCAGTGAGTCAGTTGGGGGGACTAGCGTATACAATGAGCAGTTCTTC. This translates into CAISESVGGTSVYNEQFF. The J gene is TRBJ2-1, the V gene TRBV10-3, with 10 bases identical to TRBD2. The CDR3 is 18 amino acids. V trimming: 0 bases; J trimming: 4 bases; junction bases outside the gene matches: 9. Germline CDR1 ENHRY, CDR2 SYGVKD.